A selection of T cell receptor beta chains follows, all from one sample in a study of CD8+ T cells in alopecia areata. The table came from immunoSEQ multiplex PCR; TCRdb's copy has only in-frame clones and leaves some out. The sample shows 200,000 to 250,000 clones, under 70% of them seen only once. Source: CD4+ T cells sorted from blood, taken at week 0. These receptors all stem from a human donor with alopecia areata. Each CDR3 is given with its conserved first and last residue. The D gene is left open where the match is weak. Size is stated for part of the rows, as once, few or many counts, or as a class when the clone is expanded.

CDR3: CSVAPDRGETQYF; DNA: TGCAGCGTAGCTCCGGACAGGGGGGAGACCCAGTACTTC; J: TRBJ2-5; D: TRBD1; V: TRBV29-1; size: NA
CDR3: CSVSPRLAAHNEQFF; DNA: TGCAGCGTTTCCCCGCGACTAGCTGCGCACAATGAGCAGTTCTTC; J: TRBJ2-1; D: TRBD2; V: TRBV29-1; size: NA
CDR3: CASSLEGQRGETQYF; DNA: TGTGCCAGCAGCTTAGAGGGACAAAGGGGGGAGACCCAGTACTTC; J: TRBJ2-5; D: NA; V: TRBV7-2; size: NA
CDR3: CSVERTHNEQFF; DNA: TGCAGCGTCGAGCGTACCCACAATGAGCAGTTCTTC; J: TRBJ2-1; D: NA; V: TRBV29-1; size: NA
CDR3: CASSLYGEGYGYTF; DNA: TGTGCCAGCAGCTTATATGGGGAGGGCTATGGCTACACCTTC; J: TRBJ1-2; D: NA; V: TRBV7-2; size: few
CDR3: CASSLTGGSEQFF; DNA: TGTGCCAGCAGCTTGACAGGGGGCAGTGAGCAGTTCTTC; J: TRBJ2-1; D: TRBD1; V: TRBV5-6; size: NA
CDR3: CAWTRNLIDEQFF; DNA: TGTGCCTGGACCAGGAACCTAATTGATGAGCAGTTCTTC; J: TRBJ2-1; D: NA; V: TRBV30; size: NA
CDR3: CAWEGMNTEAFF; DNA: TGTGCCTGGGAGGGGATGAACACTGAAGCTTTCTTT; J: TRBJ1-1; D: NA; V: TRBV30; size: NA
CDR3: CASGLESGGPWFF; DNA: TGTGCTAGTGGTTTGGAGTCGGGAGGTCCATGGTTCTTC; J: TRBJ2-1; D: TRBD2; V: TRBV12-5; size: NA
CDR3: CASSPLQGKGSEAFF; DNA: TGTGCCAGCTCACCCTTACAGGGGAAAGGGTCTGAAGCTTTCTTT; J: TRBJ1-1; D: TRBD1; V: TRBV18; size: few
CDR3: CSVESYGYTF; DNA: TGCAGCGTTGAGAGCTATGGCTACACCTTC; J: TRBJ1-2; D: NA; V: TRBV29-1; size: NA
CDR3: CASSLYNEQFF; DNA: TGCGCCAGCAGCTTGTACAATGAGCAGTTCTTC; J: TRBJ2-1; D: NA; V: TRBV5-1; size: NA
CDR3: CASSPGPFLNQGTKNIQYF; DNA: TGTGCCAGCTCACCCGGGCCTTTCCTTAATCAAGGGACCAAAAACATTCAGTACTTC; J: TRBJ2-4; D: NA; V: TRBV18; size: NA
CDR3: CASGASGPSYEQYF; DNA: TGTGCCAGCGGGGCTAGCGGGCCCTCCTACGAGCAGTACTTC; J: TRBJ2-7; D: TRBD2; V: TRBV7-9; size: NA
CDR3: CATSREKSETQYF; DNA: TGTGCCACCAGCAGAGAGAAGTCCGAGACCCAGTACTTC; J: TRBJ2-5; D: NA; V: TRBV15; size: NA
CDR3: CASLPGGRSGYTF; DNA: TGTGCCAGCCTCCCGGGGGGGCGCAGTGGCTACACCTTC; J: TRBJ1-2; D: NA; V: TRBV6-5; size: NA
CDR3: CAWSVREGYTF; DNA: TGTGCCTGGAGTGTACGTGAGGGCTACACCTTC; J: TRBJ1-2; D: NA; V: TRBV30; size: few
CDR3: CASRSTGTGTDTQYF; DNA: TGTGCCAGCAGATCAACCGGGACAGGCACAGATACGCAGTATTTT; J: TRBJ2-3; D: TRBD1; V: TRBV7-9; size: NA
CDR3: CASSLQANSPEQYF; DNA: TGTGCCAGCAGCCTACAGGCGAATTCACCCGAGCAGTACTTC; J: TRBJ2-7; D: NA; V: TRBV9; size: NA
CDR3: CSVEEGRDFVPGTQYF; DNA: TGCAGCGTTGAAGAAGGACGGGACTTCGTTCCCGGTACGCAGTATTTT; J: TRBJ2-3; D: NA; V: TRBV29-1; size: NA
CDR3: CSTTPRNNEQFF; DNA: TGCAGCACCACTCCCAGGAACAATGAGCAGTTCTTC; J: TRBJ2-1; D: NA; V: TRBV29-1; size: few